This is a list of T cell receptor beta chains from one sample in a study of radiotherapy plus CTLA-4 blockade in lung cancer. Clones were sequenced by immunoSEQ multiplex PCR, and TCRdb holds only the in-frame ones, with some missing. The table records about 60,000 clones, around 80% of them present only once. Specimen: peripheral blood, collected from a patient treated with radiotherapy plus ipilimumab. The receptors were gathered from a human donor with non-small cell lung cancer who had a partial response to radiotherapy plus ipilimumab. Both conserved end residues are part of each CDR3. The D gene is left open where the match is weak. Clone size, where shown, is once, few, many, or a class for clones that have expanded.

D	V	J	size	CDR3	DNA
TRBD2	TRBV7-3	TRBJ2-3	NA	CASSSTSGADTQYF	TGTGCCAGCAGCTCGACTAGCGGAGCAGATACGCAGTATTTT
TRBD2	TRBV5-4	TRBJ2-4	NA	CASSSGLAGGLAKNIQYF	TGTGCCAGCAGCTCCGGACTAGCGGGGGGCCTAGCCAAAAACATTCAGTACTTC
TRBD1	TRBV6-1	TRBJ2-7	once	CASSETGDPPYEQYF	TGTGCCAGCAGTGAGACAGGGGATCCCCCCTACGAGCAGTACTTC
NA	TRBV21-1	TRBJ2-7	NA	CASSKDRTGGYEQYF	TGTGCCAGCAGCAAAGACCGGACAGGGGGCTACGAGCAGTACTTC
NA	TRBV6-5	TRBJ1-3	NA	CASSYSHGASGNTIYF	TGTGCCAGCAGTTACTCACATGGGGCCTCTGGAAACACCATATATTTT
NA	TRBV5-1	TRBJ1-1	NA	CASSLNLGVTEAFF	TGCGCCAGCAGCTTGAATTTAGGGGTAACTGAAGCTTTCTTT
NA	TRBV27	TRBJ2-5	NA	CASSSWPKIWEQYF	TGTGCCAGCAGTTCGTGGCCGAAAATCTGGGAGCAGTACTTC
NA	TRBV11-2	TRBJ2-7	NA	CASLQVRGYEQYF	TGTGCCAGCCTGCAGGTTCGGGGCTACGAGCAGTACTTC
NA	TRBV5-1	TRBJ1-5	NA	CASSLVPQVQPQHF	TGCGCCAGCAGCTTGGTGCCACAGGTCCAGCCCCAGCATTTT
TRBD1	TRBV5-5	TRBJ2-1	NA	CASSSYSTGYGEQFF	TGTGCCAGCAGCTCCTATTCGACAGGGTACGGTGAGCAGTTCTTC